This is a list of T cell receptor beta chains from one sample in a study of shared clonotypes between healthy human individuals. TCRdb's table, derived via immunoSEQ multiplex PCR, lists solely in-frame clones and lacks some. There are around 1,000,000 clones in the sample; approximately 80% occur only once, and almost 0.9% lies in the top ten. Specimen: memory CD4+ T cells from PBMCs. The receptors originated from a man aged 18 to 35 in good health. Some clones in this sample may be carry-over from other donors' samples. CDR3s include the opening cysteine and the closing phenylalanine or tryptophan. D genes are given only for firm matches. A clone size is listed for some rows: how often the clone was seen (once, few, many), or a class if it is expanded.

CDR3: CASLPYPLGQGQNTEAFF
DNA: TGTGCCAGCTTACCTTACCCCCTTGGGCAGGGCCAGAACACTGAAGCTTTCTTT
J: TRBJ1-1
D: NA
V: TRBV27
size: NA

CDR3: CASRKEEGTEAFF
DNA: TGTGCCAGCAGAAAGGAAGAGGGAACTGAAGCTTTCTTT
J: TRBJ1-1
D: NA
V: TRBV7-9
size: few

CDR3: CASTPQGMNNEQFF
DNA: TGTGCCAGCACCCCACAGGGGATGAACAATGAGCAGTTCTTC
J: TRBJ2-1
D: TRBD1
V: TRBV7-9
size: NA

CDR3: CASSFGGYNEQFF
DNA: TGTGCCAGCAGCTTCGGCGGGTACAATGAGCAGTTCTTC
J: TRBJ2-1
D: NA
V: TRBV5-4
size: NA

CDR3: CASSQGDPYTDTQYF
DNA: TGCGCCAGCAGCCAGGGGGACCCCTACACAGATACGCAGTATTTT
J: TRBJ2-3
D: TRBD1
V: TRBV5-1
size: few

CDR3: CASSLAVTGGRGEAFF
DNA: TGCGCCAGCAGCTTGGCCGTGACAGGGGGCAGGGGTGAAGCTTTCTTT
J: TRBJ1-1
D: TRBD1
V: TRBV5-1
size: NA

CDR3: CASSLGTEDGYTF
DNA: TGTGCCAGCAGCTTGGGAACAGAGGATGGCTACACCTTC
J: TRBJ1-2
D: NA
V: TRBV11-2
size: few

CDR3: CASSYVRARGTEAFF
DNA: TGTGCCAGCAGTTACGTCCGAGCTCGAGGGACTGAAGCTTTCTTT
J: TRBJ1-1
D: NA
V: TRBV6-5
size: NA

CDR3: CASTLARVGGYTF
DNA: TGTGCCAGCACCCTGGCCAGGGTAGGTGGCTACACCTTC
J: TRBJ1-2
D: NA
V: TRBV28
size: NA

CDR3: CASSIIRTSGKGEQFF
DNA: TGTGCCAGTAGTATTATTCGGACTAGCGGGAAGGGGGAGCAGTTCTTC
J: TRBJ2-1
D: TRBD2
V: TRBV19
size: few

CDR3: CASSFGGALSYEQYF
DNA: TGTGCCAGTAGCTTCGGGGGGGCTCTCTCCTACGAGCAGTACTTC
J: TRBJ2-7
D: TRBD2
V: TRBV19
size: NA

CDR3: CASSTSGNTGELFF
DNA: TGTGCCAGCTCTACTAGCGGGAACACCGGGGAGCTGTTTTTT
J: TRBJ2-2
D: TRBD2
V: TRBV5-4
size: NA

CDR3: CASSPPLAGTFAYGYTF
DNA: TGTGCCAGCTCACCACCCCTAGCAGGCACGTTCGCCTATGGCTACACCTTC
J: TRBJ1-2
D: NA
V: TRBV18
size: NA

CDR3: CASSIRDQDTGELFF
DNA: TGTGCCAGTAGTATCCGGGACCAAGACACCGGGGAGCTGTTTTTT
J: TRBJ2-2
D: NA
V: TRBV19
size: few

CDR3: CASSSPLSSYNEQFF
DNA: TGTGCCAGCAGTTCACCTTTGAGCTCCTACAATGAGCAGTTCTTC
J: TRBJ2-1
D: NA
V: TRBV27
size: few

CDR3: CASSVGFPLYGYTF
DNA: TGTGCCAGCAGCGTAGGGTTCCCACTGTATGGCTACACCTTC
J: TRBJ1-2
D: NA
V: TRBV9
size: NA

CDR3: CSGRRGADTQYF
DNA: TGCAGTGGGAGGCGGGGAGCAGATACGCAGTATTTT
J: TRBJ2-3
D: NA
V: TRBV29-1
size: NA

CDR3: CASSLASPSYGYTF
DNA: TGCGCCAGCAGCTTGGCCAGCCCTTCCTATGGCTACACCTTC
J: TRBJ1-2
D: NA
V: TRBV5-1
size: NA

CDR3: CASSPGGAGRYSNQPQHF
DNA: TGTGCCAGCTCACCAGGGGGCGCTGGGCGGTATAGCAATCAGCCCCAGCATTTT
J: TRBJ1-5
D: NA
V: TRBV18
size: NA

CDR3: CASTSLGGLDQPQHF
DNA: TGTGCCAGCACCTCACTCGGGGGGCTAGATCAGCCCCAGCATTTT
J: TRBJ1-5
D: NA
V: TRBV28
size: NA

CDR3: CASSPGASYGYTF
DNA: TGTGCCAGCAGTCCGGGGGCCTCGTATGGCTACACCTTC
J: TRBJ1-2
D: NA
V: TRBV6-6
size: NA

CDR3: CASAPGLAGVDEQFF
DNA: TGTGCTAGTGCTCCGGGACTAGCGGGAGTAGATGAGCAGTTCTTC
J: TRBJ2-1
D: TRBD2
V: TRBV12-5
size: NA

CDR3: CASSGGTGGNTGELFF
DNA: TGTGCCAGCAGCGGGGGAACAGGGGGTAACACCGGGGAGCTGTTTTTT
J: TRBJ2-2
D: TRBD1
V: TRBV7-2
size: NA

CDR3: CASSQDGFLKQYF
DNA: TGCGCCAGCAGCCAAGATGGTTTCCTCAAGCAGTACTTC
J: TRBJ2-7
D: NA
V: TRBV4-3
size: NA

CDR3: CASSRIAGGLEQYF
DNA: TGTGCCAGCAGTCGAATAGCGGGAGGACTCGAGCAGTACTTC
J: TRBJ2-7
D: TRBD2
V: TRBV2
size: NA

CDR3: CASSPAVGEKLFF
DNA: TGTGCCAGCAGCCCCGCGGTGGGTGAAAAACTGTTTTTT
J: TRBJ1-4
D: NA
V: TRBV9
size: NA

CDR3: CASSFPPLGRGSYGYTF
DNA: TGTGCCAGCAGCTTCCCACCCCTCGGAAGGGGATCCTATGGCTACACCTTC
J: TRBJ1-2
D: NA
V: TRBV7-9
size: NA

CDR3: CASSKRLAGGSETQYF
DNA: TGTGCCAGTAGCAAAAGACTAGCGGGAGGTTCGGAGACCCAGTACTTC
J: TRBJ2-5
D: TRBD2
V: TRBV19
size: NA

CDR3: CASSSGGSGNTIYF
DNA: TGCGCCAGCAGCTCGGGGGGCTCTGGAAACACCATATATTTT
J: TRBJ1-3
D: NA
V: TRBV5-1
size: NA

CDR3: CASSPGQGAYEQYF
DNA: TGTGCCAGCAGCCCGGGACAGGGGGCCTACGAGCAGTACTTC
J: TRBJ2-7
D: TRBD1
V: TRBV9
size: NA

CDR3: CASSLPGAGDGYTF
DNA: TGTGCCAGCTCACTGCCCGGGGCAGGAGATGGCTACACCTTC
J: TRBJ1-2
D: NA
V: TRBV18
size: few

CDR3: CASSLDGGSGNTIYF
DNA: TGTGCCAGCAGCTTAGATGGTGGCTCTGGAAACACCATATATTTT
J: TRBJ1-3
D: NA
V: TRBV11-2
size: few

CDR3: CASSSTGVTEAFF
DNA: TGTGCCAGCAGCTCAACAGGGGTGACTGAAGCTTTCTTT
J: TRBJ1-1
D: TRBD1
V: TRBV28
size: NA

CDR3: CAISLTRGGTPYEQYF
DNA: TGTGCCATCAGCCTGACCCGCGGGGGGACTCCCTACGAGCAGTACTTC
J: TRBJ2-7
D: TRBD2
V: TRBV10-3
size: once

CDR3: CASSEGTRIFSNQPQHF
DNA: TGTGCCAGCAGTGAAGGGACAAGGATTTTTAGCAATCAGCCCCAGCATTTT
J: TRBJ1-5
D: NA
V: TRBV2
size: NA

CDR3: CASSFFSDYGYTF
DNA: TGTGCCAGCAGCTTCTTTTCGGACTATGGCTACACCTTC
J: TRBJ1-2
D: NA
V: TRBV7-2
size: few

CDR3: CSGGTAYGYTF
DNA: TGCAGCGGCGGGACAGCCTATGGCTACACCTTC
J: TRBJ1-2
D: TRBD1
V: TRBV29-1
size: NA

CDR3: CATSRGGRGDSYEQYF
DNA: TGTGCCACCAGCAGGGGAGGGCGGGGCGACTCCTACGAGCAGTACTTC
J: TRBJ2-7
D: TRBD2
V: TRBV15
size: NA

CDR3: CASSGGGILSYEQYF
DNA: TGTGCCAGCAGTGGGGGCGGGATCCTGTCCTACGAGCAGTACTTC
J: TRBJ2-7
D: NA
V: TRBV7-3
size: NA

CDR3: CSAVKNEQFF
DNA: TGCAGTGCCGTGAAAAATGAGCAGTTCTTC
J: TRBJ2-1
D: NA
V: TRBV20-1
size: few